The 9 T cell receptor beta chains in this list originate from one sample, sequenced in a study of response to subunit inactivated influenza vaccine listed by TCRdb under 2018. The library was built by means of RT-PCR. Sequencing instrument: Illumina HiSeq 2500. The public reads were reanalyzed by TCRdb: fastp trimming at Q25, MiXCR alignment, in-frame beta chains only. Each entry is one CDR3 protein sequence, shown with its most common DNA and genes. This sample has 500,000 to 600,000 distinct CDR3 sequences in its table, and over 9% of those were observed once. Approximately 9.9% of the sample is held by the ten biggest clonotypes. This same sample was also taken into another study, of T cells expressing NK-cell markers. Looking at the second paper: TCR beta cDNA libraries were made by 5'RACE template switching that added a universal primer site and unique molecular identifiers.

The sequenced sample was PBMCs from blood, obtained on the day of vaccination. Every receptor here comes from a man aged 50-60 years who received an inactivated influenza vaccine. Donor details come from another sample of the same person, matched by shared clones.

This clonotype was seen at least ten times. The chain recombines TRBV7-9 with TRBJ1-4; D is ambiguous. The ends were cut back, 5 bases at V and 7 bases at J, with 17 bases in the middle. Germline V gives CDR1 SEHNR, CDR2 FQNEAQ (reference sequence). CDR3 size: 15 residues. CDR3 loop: CASSPGSFGPEKLFF. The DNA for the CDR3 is TGTGCCAGCAGCCCCGGCTCATTCGGTCCTGAAAAACTGTTTTTT.

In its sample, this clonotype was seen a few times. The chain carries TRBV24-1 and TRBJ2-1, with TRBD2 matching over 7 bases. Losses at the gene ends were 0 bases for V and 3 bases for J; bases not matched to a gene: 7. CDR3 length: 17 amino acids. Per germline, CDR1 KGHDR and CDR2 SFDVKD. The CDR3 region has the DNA TGTGCCACCAGTGATTTGGTCCGAGCGGGGAACTACAATGAGCAGTTCTTC. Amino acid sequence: CATSDLVRAGNYNEQFF.

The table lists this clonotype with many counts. CDR3 in amino acids: CASSQGRPVKLNYGYTF. The CDR3 DNA reads as TGCGCCAGCAGCCAAGGCAGGCCAGTGAAGCTGAACTATGGCTACACCTTC. The chain combines TRBV4-1 with TRBJ1-2; no definite D call. Germline V CDR1 and CDR2: MGHRA, YSYEKL. CDR3 size: 17 residues. V was pared by 1 base and J by 2 bases, with 17 bases between.

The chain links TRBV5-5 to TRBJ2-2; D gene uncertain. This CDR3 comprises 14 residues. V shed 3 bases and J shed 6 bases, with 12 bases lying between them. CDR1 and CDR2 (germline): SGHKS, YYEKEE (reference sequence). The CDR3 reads CASSWTAMAGELFF. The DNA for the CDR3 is TGTGCCAGCAGCTGGACCGCGATGGCCGGGGAGCTGTTTTTT.

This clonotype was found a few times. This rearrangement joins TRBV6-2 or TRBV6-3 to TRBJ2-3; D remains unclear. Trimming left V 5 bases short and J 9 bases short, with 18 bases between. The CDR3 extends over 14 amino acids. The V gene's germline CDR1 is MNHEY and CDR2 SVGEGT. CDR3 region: CASSESARLRTQYF. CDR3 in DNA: TGTGCCAGCAGTGAGTCCGCCAGACTGCGCACGCAGTATTTT.

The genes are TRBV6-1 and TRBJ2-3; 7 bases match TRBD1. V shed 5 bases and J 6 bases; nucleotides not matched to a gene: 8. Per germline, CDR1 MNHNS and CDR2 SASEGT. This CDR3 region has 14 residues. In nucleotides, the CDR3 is TGTGCCAGCAGTCCGGGACAGATATTGGATACGCAGTATTTT. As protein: CASSPGQILDTQYF.

CDR3 in amino acids: CASSLSGTGTDTQYF. Here the CDR3 DNA reads TGTGCCAGCAGCCTTAGCGGGACGGGCACAGATACGCAGTATTTT. The chain has TRBV9 and TRBJ2-3; TRBD2 aligns across 8 bases. This CDR3 is built from 15 residues. Germline CDR1 reads SGDLS; CDR2 reads YYNGEE. J gave up 1 base and V 4 bases, and 5 bases lay outside the gene matches.

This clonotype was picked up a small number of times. CDR3 sequence reads: CASSRRPAGGTEAFF. The CDR3 DNA reads TGCGCCAGCAGCCGCCGGCCGGCGGGGGGGACTGAAGCTTTCTTT. The rearrangement links TRBV5-1 to TRBJ1-1; D might be TRBD1 (5 bases). This CDR3 spans 15 amino acids. Germline V lookup: CDR1 SGHRS, CDR2 YFSETQ. The V and J ends lost 4 bases and 5 bases respectively, with 18 bases between them.

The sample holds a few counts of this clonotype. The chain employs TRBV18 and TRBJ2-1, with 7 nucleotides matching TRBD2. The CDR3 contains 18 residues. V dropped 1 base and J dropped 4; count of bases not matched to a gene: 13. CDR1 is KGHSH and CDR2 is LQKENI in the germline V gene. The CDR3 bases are TGTGCCAGCTCACCACTAAGAGCGGGGCTGGGGATTTACAATGAGCAGTTCTTC. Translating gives CASSPLRAGLGIYNEQFF.